The subject of this entry is one TCR beta chain. Here immunoSEQ multiplex PCR was the method, and the copy in TCRdb shows in-frame clones only, minus some. This sample has 390,000 or so clones, with roughly four fifths found just once. This entry comes from a study of blood T cell repertoires in COVID-19. The CDR3 is 11 amino acids. Trimming stripped 6 bases from V and 0 bases from J, with 3 bases between. Germline loops: CDR1 SGHTA, CDR2 FQGNSA. The specimen was PBMCs or T cells enriched from blood (not recorded which). The chain uses TRBV7-2 and TRBJ2-7; no reliable D call. The sequence was collected from a woman aged 50 to 65 who had recovered from COVID-19. The CDR3 DNA reads as TGTGCCAGCAGTCGCTCCTACGAGCAGTACTTC. Its protein is CASSRSYEQYF.